This TCR beta chain was sequenced in a study of T-cell reconstitution after alpha-beta-depleted transplantation in children. A note on this clonotype: Antigen unknown.

Construction of the TCRbeta library involved unique molecular identifiers. TCRdb called the PCR reads again in MiXCR, with one record for every CDR3 protein. The sample shows 600,000 to 800,000 distinct CDR3 sequences, under 15% of them seen only once. The germline V and J ends were trimmed by 7 bases and 2 bases, with 12 bases remaining between them. Germline V CDR1 and CDR2: SQVTM, ANQGSEA. CDR3 length equals 12 residues. Notes on the study in general: Reported findings indicate that, about two months after transplant, alpha-beta T cells came from several hundred expanded clones, which were derived from non-depleted graft cells. Certain patients had high TCRbeta diversity at day 60, and it came from recipient T cells and thymic progenitors that survived.

The sequence came from a girl aged 2 to 10 with congenital amegakaryocytic thrombocytopenia, due to receive a stem cell transplant. This sequence joins TRBV29-1 and TRBJ2-7; perhaps TRBD1 as D (6 bases). Sequences were derived from PBMCs, sampled before TCRalphabeta/CD19-depleted stem cell transplant. This CDR3 is CSAQGIPYEQYF. The CDR3 coding sequence is TGCAGCGCCCAGGGGATCCCCTACGAGCAGTACTTC.